This T cell receptor beta chain is drawn from a study of T cells in localized non-small cell lung cancer. Study-level findings and limits: Because sequencing included only one region (of the tumor), heterogeneity remains possible. For the top 100 tumor clones, a median roughly 56 also appeared in adjacent lung. Higher blood T cell density tracked longer overall survival.

With regard to this clone: Antigen unknown.

Clones were read by immunoSEQ multiplex PCR, and TCRdb kept only the in-frame ones, dropping some. The sample includes some 90,000 clones, about 87% of them seen just once. V was pared by 3 bases and J by 0 bases, with 11 bases between. The length of the CDR3 is 16 residues. Germline V gene sequence: CDR1 SEHNR, CDR2 FQNEAQ (reference sequence). The chain uses TRBV7-9 and TRBJ2-2; D remains unclear. The TCR comes from a man aged 40 to 70 with stage I squamous cell lung carcinoma. This specimen was peripheral blood, taken before any cancer treatment. The CDR3 coding sequence is TGTGCCAGCAGCTTGCTACTCAATACGAACACCGGGGAGCTGTTTTTT. Translation gives CASSLLLNTNTGELFF. Drawing the rest from reference TRBV7-9 and TRBJ2-2, the complete variable domain is DTGVSQNPRHKITKRGQNVTFRCDPISEHNRLYWYRQTLGQGPEFLTYFQNEAQLEKSRLLSDRFSAERPKGSFSTLEIQRTEQGDSAMYLCASSLLLNTNTGELFFGEGSRLTVL.